These 12 T cell receptor beta chains share one sample of origin, sequenced in a study of CD8+CD57+ T cells in acquired aplastic anemia. Genomic DNA, the template, was used for profiling of the TCR beta VDJ and CDR3. TCRdb reprocessed the reads with MiXCR, giving one entry per CDR3 protein. The table includes about 190,000 distinct CDR3 sequences, around 59% detected once. The specimen was sorted CD4+, CD8+, or CD8+CD57+ T cells (not recorded which) from PBMCs. The receptors come from a human donor in good health, serving as a control.

The table lists this clonotype with many counts. V and J are TRBV4-1 and TRBJ1-6; D call uncertain. This CDR3 has 15 residues. Trimming stripped 0 bases from V and 7 bases from J, with 10 bases between. Germline V gene lookup returns CDR1 MGHRA and CDR2 YSYEKL. In DNA, the CDR3 is TGCGCCAGCAGCCAAGATGGTACGGTAAATTCACCCCTCCACTTT. Protein: CASSQDGTVNSPLHF.

The rearrangement uses TRBV6-1 and TRBJ2-3; D call uncertain. Germline V gene data show CDR1 as MNHNS and CDR2 as SASEGT. This CDR3 is 15 amino acids long. The V and J ends lost 6 bases and 2 bases respectively, with 15 bases between them. The CDR3 nucleotides are TGTGCCAGCAGAAGCGTTGGCGGTTTCACAGATACGCAGTATTTT. It codes for CASRSVGGFTDTQYF.

This clonotype was observed many times. V usage is TRBV6-2 or TRBV6-3 and J usage is TRBJ1-1; D is unclear. V was shortened by 5 bases and J by 5 bases, with 21 bases between the two germline ends. CDR3 length equals 16 residues. Germline loops: CDR1 MNHEY, CDR2 SVGEGT. In nucleotides, the CDR3 is TGTGCCAGCAGTCCCTACAGCATTCAAGTGGGGACTGAAGCTTTCTTT. The encoded protein is CASSPYSIQVGTEAFF.

V usage is TRBV7-6 and J usage is TRBJ2-1; TRBD1 is a possible D gene (6 bases). The CDR3 is 12 residues long. Trimming removed 5 bases at V and 9 bases at J, with 11 bases between. Per germline, CDR1 SGHVS and CDR2 FNYEAQ. The CDR3 nucleotides read TGTGCCAGCAGCCATGACAGGCCTGAGCAGTTCTTC. This codes for CASSHDRPEQFF. The whole variable domain, remainder taken from reference TRBV7-6 and TRBJ2-1, is GAGVSQSPRYKVTKRGQDVALRCDPISGHVSLYWYRQALGQGPEFLTYFNYEAQQDKSGLPNDRFSAERPEGSISTLTIQRTEQRDSAMYRCASSHDRPEQFFGPGTRLTVL.

J is TRBJ1-6 and V is TRBV19; weak D call: TRBD1 (6 bases). The V gene lost 4 bases and the J gene lost 7 bases, with 17 bases spanning the gap. This CDR3 has 16 amino acids. Germline V lookup: CDR1 LNHDA, CDR2 SQIVND (reference sequence). The CDR3 nucleotides read TGTGCCAGTAGTAGTAGTGGGGCCAGGGGAAATTCACCCCTCCACTTT. Its translation: CASSSSGARGNSPLHF. Complete variable domain (other parts from reference TRBV19 and TRBJ1-6): DGGITQSPKYLFRKEGQNVTLSCEQNLNHDAMYWYRQDPGQGLRLIYYSQIVNDFQKGDIAEGYSVSREKKESFPLTVTSAQKNPTAFYLCASSSSGARGNSPLHFGNGTRLTVT.

The DNA of the CDR3 is TGTGCCACCAGCAGAGTTTCTGGGGCCAACGTCCTGACTTTC. Its translation: CATSRVSGANVLTF. The V and J genes are TRBV15 and TRBJ2-6; unclear D gene. The CDR3 extends over 14 amino acids. Germline CDR1 and CDR2: LNHNV and YYDKDF (reference sequence). V was shortened by 1 base and J by 1 base, with 2 bases between the two germline ends.

The chain combines TRBV25-1 with TRBJ1-2; D uncertain. Trimming cost V 4 bases and J 4 bases, with 7 bases left between them. The germline gives CDR1 MGHDK, CDR2 SYGVNS. This CDR3 has 12 amino acids. This CDR3 reads CASSGAVYGYTF. Written as DNA, the CDR3 is TGTGCCAGCAGTGGCGCCGTCTATGGCTACACCTTC.

The chain carries TRBV9 and TRBJ2-6; D possibly corresponds to TRBD1 (5 bases). The CDR3 contains 17 residues. V lost 2 bases, J lost 0 bases, and 12 bases lay in between. The germline V gene encodes CDR1 SGDLS and CDR2 YYNGEE. The CDR3 protein is CASSVTSGLSGANVLTF. The CDR3 DNA reads TGTGCCAGCAGCGTCACCTCAGGGCTCTCTGGGGCCAACGTCCTGACTTTC.

This clonotype was counted many times. The V call is TRBV19, the J call TRBJ1-2; possible D gene TRBD1, 6 bases. The CDR3 spans 14 residues. The germline CDR1 and CDR2 sequences are LNHDA and SQIVND (reference sequence). Trimming cost V 0 bases and J 4 bases, with 9 bases left between them. The CDR3 DNA reads as TGTGCCAGTAGTATAGATACAGGGACCTATGGCTACACCTTC. Translated, it gives CASSIDTGTYGYTF.

This chain links TRBV7-2 with TRBJ1-5; 8 positions match TRBD1. Germline V gene lookup returns CDR1 SGHTA and CDR2 FQGNSA. Trimming took 5 bases from V and 5 from J; bases not matched to a gene: 8. The CDR3 contains 15 residues. CDR3 protein: CASSREPGGDQPQHF. The CDR3 coding sequence is TGTGCCAGCAGCCGGGAACCAGGGGGCGATCAGCCCCAGCATTTT.

This clonotype was observed a handful of times. A single base separates this from a much larger clone, so it may be a read error. The chain combines TRBV20-1 with TRBJ2-7, with no clear D. The CDR3 has 13 amino acids. Germline V lookup: CDR1 DFQATT, CDR2 SNEGSKA (reference sequence). CDR3 residues: CSASSQPSYEQHF. The CDR3 DNA reads TGCAGTGCTAGTTCGCAGCCTTCCTACGAGCAGCACTTC.

Comments on this clonotype: Likely a read error: the CDR3 ends without its conserved phenylalanine or tryptophan. The gene calls are TRBV29-1 and TRBJ1-5; D is uncertain. The CDR3 sequence is 13 residues long. Germline V gene lookup returns CDR1 SQVTM and CDR2 ANQGSEA. Trimming shortened V by 8 bases and J by 0 bases, and 11 bases separated the two germline ends. CDR3 bases: TGCAGCATTGTTCAGTCTAGCAATCAGCCCCAGCATTCT. Translating it yields CSIVQSSNQPQHS.